The present T cell receptor (beta chain) was sequenced within a study of blood T cell repertoires in COVID-19. Background on the study: Some COVID-19 samples were acute and others convalescent; all came from the United States, Italy and Spain. T cells, B-cell-depleted T cells, or PBMCs supplied cDNA or gDNA.

In the original workflow: Using reference gene primer amplification, nucleated cell counts were estimated. Data came from immunoSEQ multiplex PCR; TCRdb stores just in-frame clones and leaves some out. That table supplies the V and J calls and clone size; D and trimming were determined from the DNA. The sample lists tens of thousands of clones; about three quarters were seen once. The V gene's germline CDR1 is KGHSH and CDR2 LQKENI. V shed 3 bases, J shed 3 bases, and the junction held 3 bases outside the gene matches. This CDR3 has 14 amino acids. Sequenced input: peripheral blood. The receptor was isolated from a human donor in a cohort sampled during active COVID-19. V gene TRBV18 combines with J gene TRBJ1-2; TRBD1 agrees at 8 bases. The chain's CDR3 is CASSPTGVHYGYTF. The CDR3 DNA sequence: TGTGCCAGCTCACCGACAGGGGTTCACTATGGCTACACCTTC.